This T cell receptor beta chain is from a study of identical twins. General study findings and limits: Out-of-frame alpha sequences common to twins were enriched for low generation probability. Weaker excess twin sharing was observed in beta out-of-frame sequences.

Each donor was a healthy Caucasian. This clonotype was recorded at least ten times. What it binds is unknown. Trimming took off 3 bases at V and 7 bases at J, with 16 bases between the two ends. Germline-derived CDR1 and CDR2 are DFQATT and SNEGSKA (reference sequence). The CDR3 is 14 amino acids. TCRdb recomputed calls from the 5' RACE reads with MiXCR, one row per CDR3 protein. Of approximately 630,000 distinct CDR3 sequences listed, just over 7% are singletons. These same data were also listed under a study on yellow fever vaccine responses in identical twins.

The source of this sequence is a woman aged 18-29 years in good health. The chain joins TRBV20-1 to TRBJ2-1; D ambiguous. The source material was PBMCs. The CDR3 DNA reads TGCAGTGCTAGTGGGGTCGCCCTAGGGAATGAGCAGTTCTTC. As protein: CSASGVALGNEQFF.